This TCR beta chain comes out of a study of blood T cell repertoires in COVID-19. Study-level background: The United States, Italy and Spain supplied acute and convalescent COVID-19 samples.

This CDR3 contains 12 residues. The J segment lost 5 bases and the V segment lost 7 bases, leaving 2 bases of the junction unmatched. The germline V gene encodes CDR1 MNHEY and CDR2 SVGAGI. The study assigned cohorts using participant-reported clinical history. Measured with immunoSEQ multiplex PCR; TCRdb has only the in-frame clones, and not every one. The sample contains approximately 380,000 clones, 88% of which appear only once. Sequenced: PBMCs or T cells enriched from blood (not recorded which). The chain joins TRBV6-5 to TRBJ1-5; 7 nucleotides line up with TRBD1. The source is a young woman who had recovered from COVID-19. CDR3 sequence reads: CASTTGDQPQHF. For the CDR3, the DNA is TGTGCCAGCACAACAGGGGATCAGCCCCAGCATTTT.